This T cell receptor beta chain was found in a study of early stage breast cancer tumors. Study-level background: Average read coverage per sample was 9 to 10-fold. Study conclusions and caveats: Compared with adjacent normal breast tissue, tumors showed roughly 2.5-fold greater T cell density and higher clonality. Tumor and normal breast were distinguished via blood comparison in about 90% of the 16 patients.

The method was immunoSEQ multiplex PCR; TCRdb's version includes in-frame clones alone and lacks a portion of them. The profile covers tens of thousands of clones, with over 60% appearing a single time and 3% to 3.5% taken by the ten largest. As concerns this clone: Its antigen remains unknown.

This TCR derives from a person younger than 45 with breast cancer. Sequencing was carried out using blood.

DNA of the CDR3: TGCGCCAGCAGCCCCGGCGGAGCGGGAGGGAGGGAGCAGTTCTTC. Its protein is CASSPGGAGGREQFF. The chain recombines TRBV5-1 with TRBJ2-1; 10 bases are a match to TRBD2. CDR1 is SGHRS and CDR2 is YFSETQ in the germline V gene. The CDR3 has 15 residues. The V and J ends lost 4 bases and 10 bases, in that order; junction bases with no gene match: 11.